This T cell receptor beta chain was captured by sequencing in a study of control samples from healthy donors and cancer patients. Germline V gene sequence: CDR1 KGHSH, CDR2 LQKENI. The CDR3 sequence is 13 residues long. V lost 2 bases to trimming and J lost 8 bases, with 12 bases between them. Produced via immunoSEQ multiplex PCR; TCRdb's table is partial and in-frame only. Here the sample spans tens of thousands of clones, 85% to 95% being singletons. The chain is built from TRBV18 and TRBJ1-1; D is unresolved. Sequencing used blood. This receptor was obtained from a woman aged 30 to 39 in good health. The CDR3 loop reads CASSPIEYREAFF. DNA for the CDR3: TGTGCCAGCTCACCAATAGAATACAGAGAAGCTTTCTTT.